This TCR beta chain was documented in a study of blood T cell repertoires in COVID-19 (dated by TCRdb to about 2020). Broadly, across the study: Samples covering the acute and convalescent phases of COVID-19 were provided by collaborators in the United States, Italy and Spain. The dataset comprised deeply sampled blood TCRbeta repertoires from subjects exposed to, actively infected with, or recovered from COVID-19. Samples were obtained from the ongoing ImmuneRACE study (first 160 participants) and from 1,000 to 1,500 subjects provided by 6 global collaborators. The prospective study material was composed of cDNA or gDNA derived from T cells, B-cell-depleted T cells, or PBMCs. A freely available public database, intended as a resource for researchers studying the immune response to SARS-CoV-2, is where the repertoires were released. Nearly every sample came with metadata listing a de-identified subject ID, COVID-19 status, age in years and sex. Where HLA class I and class II types were available, the types were taken from metadata supplied by the sample provider, not from assay-based typing.

General study outcomes and caveats: The amount of clinical and demographic metadata varied by source and participant and was provided uncurated.

Trimming at the junction amounts to 5 bases on V and 8 bases on J, and the germline ends lie 6 bases apart. Including the terminal cysteine and phenylalanine, the CDR3 comprises 11 residues. The entry retains the CDR3 DNA only, 33 bases that are in frame from base 1. The collaborating institutions used their own protocols to collect whole blood in K2EDTA tubes. For TCRbeta analysis, collaborator samples were shipped as frozen whole blood, as isolated PBMCs, or as DNA extracted from either sample type. The immunoSEQ Assay, a bias-controlled multiplex PCR, was used to amplify TCRbeta CDR3 regions from genomic DNA. Turning to the authors' computational methods: The number of nucleated cells in each sample was estimated from the amplification of reference gene primers within the assay. Sequence reads were collapsed and filtered to measure the absolute abundance of every unique TCRbeta CDR3 rearrangement. For each sample, productive Simpson clonality was calculated as the square root of Simpson's diversity index over productive rearrangements. Sourced from immuneACCESS, this table was stored by TCRdb with only in-frame sequences that have V and J called. A share of the clones is absent; for the studies checked, an unresolved V gene accounts for under half, and the remainder has no known explanation. For V, J and clone size, that table is used; D and trimming come from the DNA. The sample profile shows 300,000 to 350,000 clones; roughly 90% of them were found once. Clones ranked in the top ten supply less than 2.5% of the sample.

Remarks on this clone: The antigen this receptor binds is unknown. Per-base quality was not reported, and no clone a single base away is much larger than it.

The source material was peripheral blood. The chain is encoded by TRBV12-3 or TRBV12-4 joined to TRBJ1-4; the D gene cannot be resolved reliably. The sequence was collected from a man aged 18 to 29 with active or convalescent COVID-19. Here the CDR3 is given as CASSHQEKLFF. The nucleotides are TGTGCCAGCAGTCACCAGGAAAAACTGTTTTTT.